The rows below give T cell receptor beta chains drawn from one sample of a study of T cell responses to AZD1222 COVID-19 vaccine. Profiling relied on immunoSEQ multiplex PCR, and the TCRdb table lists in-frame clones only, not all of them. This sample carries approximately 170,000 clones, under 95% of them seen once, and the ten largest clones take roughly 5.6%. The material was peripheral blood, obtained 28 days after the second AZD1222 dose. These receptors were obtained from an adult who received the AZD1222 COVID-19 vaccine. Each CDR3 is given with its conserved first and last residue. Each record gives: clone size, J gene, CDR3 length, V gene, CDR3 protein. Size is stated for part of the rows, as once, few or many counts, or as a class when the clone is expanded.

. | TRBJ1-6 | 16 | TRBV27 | CASSLRAGAYNSPLHF
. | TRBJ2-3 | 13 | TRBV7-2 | CASSLTFGDTQYF
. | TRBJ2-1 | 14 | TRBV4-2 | CASSQVTLHNEQFF
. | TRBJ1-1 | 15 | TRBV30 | CAWSVVVGMNTEAFF
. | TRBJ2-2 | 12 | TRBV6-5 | CASLSGPGELFF
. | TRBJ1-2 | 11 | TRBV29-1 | CSVRDRNGYTF
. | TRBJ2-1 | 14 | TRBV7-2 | CASSFQRAANEQFF
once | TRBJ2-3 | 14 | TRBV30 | CAWRLAGGTDTQYF
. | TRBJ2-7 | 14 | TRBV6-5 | CASSSPGRSYEQYF
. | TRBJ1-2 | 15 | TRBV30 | CAWSVVGSAFGGYTF
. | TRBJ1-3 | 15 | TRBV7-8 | CASSQRTGGGNTIYF
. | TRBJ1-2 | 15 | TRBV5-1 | CASSTGWAGVEGYTF
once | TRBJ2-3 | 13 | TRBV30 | CAWTSGSTDTQYF